This is a list of T cell receptor beta chains from one sample in a study of response to subunit inactivated influenza vaccine. TCRdb re-called the RT-PCR reads through MiXCR, storing one row per CDR3 protein. The sample consists of 300,000 to 350,000 distinct CDR3 sequences, over 20% of them appearing once. This specimen consisted of PBMCs from blood, obtained less than 22 months after vaccination. The receptors shown here come from a man aged 45-69 years who received an inactivated influenza vaccine. Both conserved end residues are part of each CDR3. A D gene is named only where the DNA matches it firmly. Expanded clones get a size class; other rows say once, few or many, or leave the size out.

V gene,J gene,D gene,clone size,CDR3 protein,CDR3 DNA
TRBV6-5,TRBJ2-7,.,few,CASSYNGAYEQYF,TGTGCCAGCAGTTACAACGGGGCCTACGAGCAGTACTTC
TRBV15,TRBJ1-2,.,few,CATSRDSDRPSSYTF,TGTGCCACCAGCAGAGATTCTGATAGACCTAGTAGCTACACCTTC
TRBV7-8,TRBJ2-7,.,.,CASSPTNEQYF,TGTGCCAGCAGCCCAACCAACGAGCAGTACTTC
TRBV5-1,TRBJ1-2,.,.,CASSVGRQLNYGYTF,TGCGCCAGCAGCGTGGGCCGACAGCTTAACTATGGCTACACCTTC
TRBV7-9,TRBJ1-6,TRBD1,few,CASSSGGFYNSPLHF,TGTGCCAGCAGCTCAGGGGGGTTCTATAATTCACCCCTCCACTTT
TRBV15,TRBJ1-4,.,.,CATSRDGNRANEKLFF,TGTGCCACCAGCAGAGATGGGAACAGGGCTAATGAAAAACTGTTTTTT
TRBV7-2,TRBJ2-1,.,.,CASSLPGLGEQFF,TGTGCCAGCAGCTTACCAGGGTTGGGTGAGCAGTTCTTC
TRBV7-9,TRBJ2-1,.,.,CASSPNNNEQFF,TGTGCCAGCAGCCCAAATAACAATGAGCAGTTCTTC
TRBV10-3,TRBJ2-2,TRBD2,.,CATGTSGINTGELFF,TGTGCCACCGGGACTAGCGGGATAAACACCGGGGAGCTGTTTTTT
TRBV12-3/TRBV12-4,TRBJ2-2,.,few,CASSLMQGNTGELFF,TGTGCCAGCAGTTTAATGCAGGGCAACACCGGGGAGCTGTTTTTT
TRBV20-1,TRBJ1-2,.,.,CSARDSTTYGYTF,TGCAGTGCTAGAGATTCGACTACCTATGGCTACACCTTC
TRBV5-1,TRBJ1-2,.,few,CASSVDIHYGYTF,TGCGCCAGCAGCGTGGACATACACTATGGCTACACCTTC
TRBV7-2,TRBJ2-5,.,.,CASSLAGLRETQYF,TGTGCCAGCAGCTTAGCAGGGTTAAGAGAGACCCAGTACTTC
TRBV7-8,TRBJ2-3,.,.,CASSLGEGRQYF,TGTGCCAGCAGCTTAGGGGAAGGGCGCCAGTATTTT
TRBV3-1,TRBJ1-3,.,many,CASSRGGSGNTIYF,TGTGCCAGCAGCCGGGGGGGCTCTGGAAACACCATATATTTT
TRBV7-2,TRBJ1-2,.,few,CASSLDRQSNYGYTF,TGTGCCAGCAGCTTAGATAGGCAATCTAACTATGGCTACACCTTC
TRBV25-1,TRBJ1-2,.,few,CASSEGDHFYGYTF,TGTGCCAGCAGTGAGGGGGACCATTTTTATGGCTACACCTTC
TRBV4-3,TRBJ2-2,.,.,CASSQRSGRAPTGELFF,TGCGCCAGCAGCCAAAGGTCCGGGAGAGCTCCCACCGGGGAGCTGTTTTTT
TRBV20-1,TRBJ2-2,TRBD2,few,CSASLAGVGTGELFF,TGCAGTGCCTCCTTGGCGGGAGTGGGAACCGGGGAGCTGTTTTTT
TRBV23-1,TRBJ2-7,TRBD1,.,CASSQARGPNYEQYF,TGCGCCAGCAGTCAAGCAAGGGGGCCAAATTACGAGCAGTACTTC
TRBV4-1,TRBJ2-1,TRBD2,.,CASSQPGLVGEQFF,TGCGCCAGCAGCCAACCGGGACTAGTGGGTGAGCAGTTCTTC
TRBV7-9,TRBJ1-6,.,.,CASSLNIGNNSPLHF,TGTGCCAGCAGCTTAAATATTGGGAATAATTCACCCCTCCACTTT
TRBV4-3,TRBJ2-1,.,few,CASSLTPGAGNEQFF,TGCGCCAGCAGCCTAACCCCGGGGGCCGGCAATGAGCAGTTCTTC
TRBV7-2,TRBJ2-2,TRBD2,few,CASSTPSGRAAGELFF,TGTGCCAGCAGCACACCTAGCGGGAGGGCCGCCGGGGAGCTGTTTTTT
TRBV2,TRBJ2-1,.,few,CASSLPEGGEQFF,TGTGCCAGCAGTCTTCCGGAGGGAGGCGAGCAGTTCTTC
TRBV20-1,TRBJ2-1,TRBD2,few,CSARDGGTSGNYNEQFF,TGCAGTGCTAGAGACGGGGGGACTAGCGGGAATTATAACGAGCAGTTCTTC
TRBV6-5,TRBJ1-1,TRBD1,.,CASSYQAGGTEAFF,TGTGCCAGCAGTTACCAGGCAGGGGGGACTGAAGCTTTCTTT
TRBV7-2,TRBJ1-5,.,few,CASSFALGQPQHF,TGTGCCAGCAGTTTCGCCCTGGGGCAGCCCCAGCATTTT
TRBV24-1,TRBJ2-1,TRBD2,.,CATSSGGGPYNEQFF,TGTGCCACCAGTAGTGGCGGGGGACCCTACAATGAGCAGTTCTTC
TRBV12-3/TRBV12-4,TRBJ2-2,.,.,CASSFAPGGTNTGELFF,TGTGCCAGCAGTTTTGCTCCCGGGGGAACGAACACCGGGGAGCTGTTTTTT
TRBV29-1,TRBJ1-1,.,.,CSVEGRLLPNTEAFF,TGCAGCGTTGAAGGGCGACTCCTTCCGAACACTGAAGCTTTCTTT
TRBV12-3/TRBV12-4,TRBJ2-7,TRBD1,.,CASSRTGYSYEQYF,TGTGCCAGCAGTCGGACAGGCTACTCCTACGAGCAGTACTTC
TRBV12-3/TRBV12-4,TRBJ1-2,.,many,CASSNQGLGYTF,TGTGCCAGCAGTAATCAGGGGCTTGGCTACACCTTC
TRBV7-2,TRBJ2-7,.,many,CASSLVGGWEQYF,TGTGCCAGCAGCTTAGTTGGGGGTTGGGAGCAGTACTTC
TRBV28,TRBJ2-1,.,.,CASSSQGFHEQFF,TGTGCCAGCAGTTCCCAGGGTTTCCATGAGCAGTTCTTC
TRBV15,TRBJ2-3,.,few,CATSPNRRSTDTQYF,TGTGCCACCTCTCCGAACAGGAGGAGCACAGATACGCAGTATTTT
TRBV20-1,TRBJ2-2,TRBD1,few,CSASTRQGGTGELFF,TGCAGTGCATCGACCAGACAGGGGGGTACCGGGGAGCTGTTTTTT
TRBV3-1,TRBJ2-1,.,many,CASSQGNEQFF,TGCGCCAGCAGCCAAGGTAATGAGCAGTTCTTC
TRBV28,TRBJ2-7,.,.,CASSLLSEQYF,TGTGCCAGCAGCCTACTAAGCGAGCAGTACTTC
TRBV10-1,TRBJ1-5,.,.,CARPHRDGNSNQLQHF,TGCGCCAGGCCGCATCGGGACGGTAATAGCAATCAGCTCCAGCATTTT
TRBV7-9,TRBJ1-2,TRBD1,many,CASSLAGGGHYGYTF,TGTGCCAGCAGCTTAGCAGGGGGCGGCCACTATGGCTACACCTTC
TRBV5-1,TRBJ1-3,.,few,CASSSGWTQNTIYF,TGCGCCAGCAGCTCAGGGTGGACCCAAAACACCATATATTTT
TRBV2,TRBJ1-5,.,few,CASSIGTVRNQPQHF,TGTGCCAGCAGTATAGGGACGGTACGAAATCAGCCCCAGCATTTT
TRBV20-1,TRBJ1-5,.,few,CSADTGGYSNQPQHF,TGCAGTGCAGACACCGGTGGCTATAGCAATCAGCCCCAGCATTTT
TRBV12-3/TRBV12-4,TRBJ1-4,TRBD1,.,CASSLAPGGSEKLFF,TGTGCCAGCAGTTTAGCGCCAGGGGGCTCTGAAAAACTGTTTTTT
TRBV3-1,TRBJ2-1,TRBD2,many,CASSQQWTSGRANEQFF,TGTGCCAGCAGCCAACAATGGACTAGCGGGAGGGCCAATGAGCAGTTCTTC
TRBV20-1,TRBJ2-7,.,few,CSARYGVEVAAYEQYF,TGCAGTGCTAGATACGGAGTGGAGGTAGCGGCCTACGAGCAGTACTTC
TRBV20-1,TRBJ2-7,TRBD2,.,CSAPSGSSYEQYF,TGCAGTGCGCCTAGCGGGAGTTCCTACGAGCAGTACTTC
TRBV19,TRBJ1-1,.,.,CASSMMGGTEAFF,TGTGCCAGTAGTATGATGGGGGGCACTGAAGCTTTCTTT
TRBV20-1,TRBJ2-3,TRBD2,.,CSARGGTSGTSDTQYF,TGCAGTGCTAGAGGCGGGACTAGCGGGACGTCAGATACGCAGTATTTT